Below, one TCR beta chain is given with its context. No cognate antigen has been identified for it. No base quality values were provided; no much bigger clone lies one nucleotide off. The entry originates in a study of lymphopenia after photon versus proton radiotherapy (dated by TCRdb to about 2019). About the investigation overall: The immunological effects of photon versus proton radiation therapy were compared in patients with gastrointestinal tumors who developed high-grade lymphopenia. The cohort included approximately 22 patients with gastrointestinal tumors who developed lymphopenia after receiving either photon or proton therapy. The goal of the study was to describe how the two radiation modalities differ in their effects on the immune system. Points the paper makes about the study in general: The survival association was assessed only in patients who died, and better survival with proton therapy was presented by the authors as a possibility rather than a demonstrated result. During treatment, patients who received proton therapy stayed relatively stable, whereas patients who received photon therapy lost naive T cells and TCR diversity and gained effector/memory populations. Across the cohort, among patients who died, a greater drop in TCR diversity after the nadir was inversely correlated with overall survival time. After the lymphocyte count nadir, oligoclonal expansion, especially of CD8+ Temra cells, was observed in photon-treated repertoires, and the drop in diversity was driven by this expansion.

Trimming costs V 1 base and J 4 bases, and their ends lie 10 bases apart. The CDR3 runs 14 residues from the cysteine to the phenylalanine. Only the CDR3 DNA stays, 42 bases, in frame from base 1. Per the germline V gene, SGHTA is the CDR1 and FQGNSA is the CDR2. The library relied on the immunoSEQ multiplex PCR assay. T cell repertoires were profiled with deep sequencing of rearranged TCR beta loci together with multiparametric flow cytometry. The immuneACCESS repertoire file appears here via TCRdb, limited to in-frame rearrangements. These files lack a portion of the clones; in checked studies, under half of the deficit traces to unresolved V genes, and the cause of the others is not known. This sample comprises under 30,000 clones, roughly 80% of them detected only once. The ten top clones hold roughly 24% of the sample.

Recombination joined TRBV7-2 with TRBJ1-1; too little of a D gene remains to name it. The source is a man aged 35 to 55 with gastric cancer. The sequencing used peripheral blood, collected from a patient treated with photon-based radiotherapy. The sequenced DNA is TGTGCCAGCAGCTTAGGTCTGGGTACCACTGAAGCTTTCTTT. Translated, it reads CASSLGLGTTEAFF. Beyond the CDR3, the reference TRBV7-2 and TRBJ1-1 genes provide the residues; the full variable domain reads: GAGVSQSPSNKVTEKGKDVELRCDPISGHTALYWYRQSLGQGLEFLIYFQGNSAPDKSGLPSDRFSAERTGGSVSTLTIQRTQQEDSAVYLCASSLGLGTTEAFFGQGTRLTVV.